This T cell receptor (beta chain) was identified during a study of blood T cell repertoires in COVID-19. Study details: Donors in the United States, Italy and Spain gave samples during acute or convalescent COVID-19.

After removal of 3 bases from V and 9 bases from J, the junction contained 17 bases not matched to a gene. Germline assignment: CDR1 KGHSH and CDR2 LQKENI. The CDR3 is made up of 17 amino acids. Under the authors' procedure: Nucleated cell counts were estimated from reference gene primer amplification. TCRdb's copy holds only in-frame clones and misses some; the assay was immunoSEQ multiplex PCR. The DNA was the basis for D and trimming; V, J and clone size are from that table. The repertoire consists of approximately 130,000 clones, with 80% to 90% occurring once and the leading ten covering 9.5% to 13%.

The chain couples TRBV18 to TRBJ1-5; TRBD1 agrees at 7 bases. The specimen sequenced was peripheral blood. The receptor was derived from a human donor in a cohort sampled during active COVID-19. Written as DNA, the CDR3 is TGTGCCAGCTCACCGCGAGAGGGGACAGACCTCCTTGGGCCCCAGCATTTT. Residues: CASSPREGTDLLGPQHF.